The rows below give T cell receptor beta chains drawn from one sample of a study of T cells after yellow fever vaccination. TCRdb redid the calling of the 5' RACE reads with MiXCR, one entry per CDR3 protein. This sample yields hundreds of thousands of distinct CDR3 sequences, of which less than 15% are seen a single time; about 14% belongs to the top ten. Here the sequenced sample was PBMCs, taken on the day of the yellow fever booster vaccination. These receptor sequences come from a man aged 30 to 39 who received the YFV17D yellow fever vaccine. CDR3s include the opening cysteine and the closing phenylalanine or tryptophan. A D gene is named only where the DNA matches it firmly. A clone size is listed for some rows: how often the clone was seen (once, few, many), or a class if it is expanded.

J gene | clone size | D gene | V gene | CDR3 DNA | CDR3 protein
TRBJ2-1 | many | - | TRBV4-3 | TGCGCCAGCAGCCAAGATTACCTAGGTGGGAATGAGCAGTTCTTC | CASSQDYLGGNEQFF
TRBJ2-7 | few | TRBD1 | TRBV27 | TGTGCCAGCAGCCAAGGACAGGGGAGGCCCTACGAGCAGTACTTC | CASSQGQGRPYEQYF
TRBJ2-7 | few | - | TRBV29-1 | TGCAGCGTTGTTCTAGAGGCCTACGAGCAGTACTTC | CSVVLEAYEQYF
TRBJ2-1 | - | TRBD2 | TRBV5-1 | TGCGCCAGCAGCCTCAACCTAGCGGGAGGTAACAATGAGCAGTTCTTC | CASSLNLAGGNNEQFF
TRBJ2-5 | - | - | TRBV6-5 | TGTGCCAGCAGTTACTCGCTTGGGGATGTCGCGACCCAGTACTTC | CASSYSLGDVATQYF
TRBJ2-5 | few | - | TRBV7-2 | TGTGCCAGCAGCCCAGGGTTCAGGGCAGGGAAAGAGACCCAGTACTTC | CASSPGFRAGKETQYF
TRBJ1-2 | few | - | TRBV7-8 | TGTGCCAGCAGCTTATCAGAGGGGGGTGGCTACACCTTC | CASSLSEGGGYTF
TRBJ2-1 | - | - | TRBV4-2 | TGTGCCAGCAGCCATCGCGAGGGCAATGAGCAGTTCTTC | CASSHREGNEQFF
TRBJ1-4 | - | - | TRBV19 | TGTGCCAGTAGTCCTCTGGTGCGGCCTTCTGAAGAACTGTTTTTT | CASSPLVRPSEELFF
TRBJ1-6 | few | TRBD1 | TRBV27 | TGTGCCAGCATTTTTTCCCGGGACAGGAATAATTCACCCCTCCACTTT | CASIFSRDRNNSPLHF
TRBJ2-7 | - | - | TRBV11-2 | TGTGCCAGCAGCTTAAGCCAGGTTGTGCACGAGCAGTACTTC | CASSLSQVVHEQYF
TRBJ2-3 | few | - | TRBV20-1 | TGCAGTGCCGCCCGGCTAGACAGAAAGATCACAGATACGCAGTATTTT | CSAARLDRKITDTQYF
TRBJ2-3 | - | - | TRBV20-1 | TGCAGTGCGCTAACTTGGGACGCAGATACGCAGTATTTT | CSALTWDADTQYF
TRBJ2-2 | few | TRBD2 | TRBV20-1 | TGCAGTGCTAGATTAGCGGGAGCGAACGGGGAGCTGTTTTTT | CSARLAGANGELFF
TRBJ2-7 | few | TRBD1 | TRBV20-1 | TGCAGTGCTACAGACAGGGGGTCCGGCTACGAGCAGTACTTC | CSATDRGSGYEQYF
TRBJ2-7 | few | TRBD1 | TRBV20-1 | TGCAGTGCTAAGGGACAGGGGGCTTTGGCCGTCTACGAGCAGTACTTC | CSAKGQGALAVYEQYF
TRBJ2-1 | few | - | TRBV15 | TGTGCCACCAGCAGAGAGCAGGCCAATGAGCAGTTCTTC | CATSREQANEQFF
TRBJ2-3 | - | - | TRBV7-2 | TGTGCCAGCAAGGGCGTCTCGGATAGCACAGATACGCAGTATTTT | CASKGVSDSTDTQYF
TRBJ1-5 | - | - | TRBV29-1 | TGCAGCGTTCAGGACCTGGGAAAGCCCCAGCATTTT | CSVQDLGKPQHF
TRBJ2-2 | - | TRBD2 | TRBV6-5 | TGTGCCAGCAGTTACAGCGGGAGGTCCGGGGAGCTGTTTTTT | CASSYSGRSGELFF
TRBJ1-3 | few | - | TRBV9 | TGTGCCAGCAGCGTAGCTACTAGTGGAAACACCATATATTTT | CASSVATSGNTIYF
TRBJ2-7 | few | - | TRBV19 | TGTGCCAGTAGTATTGGGAGAGGGGGCTACGAGCAGTACTTC | CASSIGRGGYEQYF
TRBJ2-2 | few | TRBD2 | TRBV29-1 | TGCAGCGGGGCGGGAGGGCCGGGAGAAACCGGGGAGCTGTTTTTT | CSGAGGPGETGELFF
TRBJ2-7 | - | - | TRBV4-3 | TGCGCCAGCAGCCAAGACGCTGGCAGGGGCGGCGAGCAGTACTTC | CASSQDAGRGGEQYF
TRBJ2-7 | few | TRBD1 | TRBV5-1 | TGCGCCAGCACCCCCCGGGGACAGGGGGCCGACGAGCAGTACTTC | CASTPRGQGADEQYF
TRBJ2-5 | - | - | TRBV29-1 | TGCAGCGTTGAACCCGGGAGTGAGACCCAGTACTTC | CSVEPGSETQYF
TRBJ2-1 | - | TRBD2 | TRBV6-2/TRBV6-3 | TGTGCCAGCAGACCCGGGACTAGCGGGTACAATGAGCAGTTCTTC | CASRPGTSGYNEQFF
TRBJ2-1 | - | - | TRBV28 | TGTGCCAGCATAACAGGACTATCCTACAATGAGCAGTTCTTC | CASITGLSYNEQFF
TRBJ2-5 | few | - | TRBV25-1 | TGTGCCAGCAGTGTTACAGTAGAGACCCAGTACTTC | CASSVTVETQYF
TRBJ2-5 | - | - | TRBV6-1 | TGTGCCAGCAGCCCTCTTTTGGGTGCCCAAGAGACCCAGTACTTC | CASSPLLGAQETQYF
TRBJ2-3 | many | - | TRBV11-3 | TGTGCCAGCAGCTTAGGCACGGCTAGCACAGATACGCAGTATTTT | CASSLGTASTDTQYF
TRBJ1-4 | - | - | TRBV7-9 | TGTGCCTTAGCGTGGGGGGAAAAACTGTTTTTT | CALAWGEKLFF
TRBJ2-5 | - | - | TRBV29-1 | TGCAGCGGGGGTGGGGGGAGGATGGAGACCCAGTACTTC | CSGGGGRMETQYF
TRBJ2-3 | - | - | TRBV7-2 | TGTGCCAGCAGCTTAAGCCCAGGGGGGCGGTCAGATACGCAGTATTTT | CASSLSPGGRSDTQYF
TRBJ1-1 | many | - | TRBV12-3/TRBV12-4 | TGTGCCAGCAGTGACCCCGGGGGCACTGAAGCTTTCTTT | CASSDPGGTEAFF
TRBJ2-7 | few | - | TRBV20-1 | TGCAGTGCTAGACTCGGTCGAGACTACGAGCAGTACTTC | CSARLGRDYEQYF
TRBJ1-4 | many | - | TRBV18 | TGTGCCAGCTCCCCGGGGAGGACTAATGAAAAACTGTTTTTT | CASSPGRTNEKLFF
TRBJ1-5 | - | TRBD1 | TRBV3-1 | TGTGCCAGCAGCCAGGGGACAGATAGCAATCAGCCCCAGCATTTT | CASSQGTDSNQPQHF